This T cell receptor beta chain was sequenced in a study of T cell responses to AZD1222 COVID-19 vaccine. This table comes from immunoSEQ multiplex PCR, and its TCRdb copy is limited to in-frame clones, with some not included. In the table there are around 160,000 clones, about 91% of which are singletons. Turning to this clone: The antigen is unknown.

Notes on the study in general: Most donors were white British and more were female, and clonal diversity was possibly underestimated.

Trimming removed 4 bases from V and 1 base from J, with 8 bases in between. The CDR3 totals 14 residues. CDR1 LGHNT and CDR2 FRNRAP come from the germline V gene. The receptor's source is an adult who received the AZD1222 COVID-19 vaccine. Specimen: peripheral blood, collected 28 days after the second AZD1222 dose. The chain has TRBV12-5 and TRBJ1-5, with D possibly being TRBD1 (5 bases). The CDR3 here is CASGSPGSNQPQHF. The CDR3 nucleotides are TGTGCTAGTGGTTCGCCAGGGAGCAATCAGCCCCAGCATTTT.